This TCR beta chain is from a study of monozygotic twins with inflammatory bowel disease (dated by TCRdb to between 2018 and 2021). About the study as a whole: In total, about 30 monozygotic twin pairs made up the full study: 19 Danish pairs, all IBD-discordant, plus nine German pairs, of which four were IBD-concordant and five were IBD-discordant. The search for disease-associated traits relied mainly on comparing IBD patients with their genetically identical healthy co-twins within discordant pairs. Each individual had, on average, about 151 000 unique TCRalpha sequences and 181 000 unique TCRbeta sequences available for analysis. The paper's findings and limits, for the study overall: Because patients were on differing immunosuppressive treatments, the repertoires may have picked up extra background noise and inter-individual variability. The analysis was unable to tell apart different T cell subtypes. Repertoire similarity did not differ between concordant and discordant twins, possibly due to limited statistical power. The results gave no support for a single strong signal or clonotype linked to IBD. IBD patients shared fewer clonotypes with other individuals than healthy twins did, most markedly in patients showing signs of disease activity. IBD patients had lower TCRbeta repertoire diversity, measured by the inverse Simpson index, than their healthy co-twins.

The protocol used for the library was 5' RACE. The input for every TCR library was around 4,000 ng of total RNA. cDNA was synthesized with SMARTScribe reverse transcriptase in eight separate reactions per sample. Unique molecular identifiers containing a 6-nucleotide sample barcode were introduced through template switching during cDNA synthesis. Two nested PCRs of around 15 and 10 cycles amplified the TCRalpha and TCRbeta cDNA, and bead purification followed each PCR. Before amplification, the cDNA was both treated with uracil DNA-glycosylase and purified with the QIAquick PCR purification kit. In the second PCR, Illumina TruSeq-compatible adapters and sample-specific barcodes were added. Library quality and concentration were checked on TapeStation and Qubit, and libraries were pooled at around 5 ng each. Sequencing of pooled libraries was carried out on an Illumina HiSeq2500 single-index Rapid Run using 2 x 100 bp reads and custom sequencing primers. Regarding the original processing steps: MiGEC version 1.2.6 was used for UMI-based consensus assembly, which corrected PCR and sequencing errors. MiXCR version 2.1.1 was used for V(D)J alignment, clonotype assembly and CDR3 extraction. Normalisation of gene usage, clonotype sharing and MAIT/NKT TCR abundance was achieved by analysing the top 1000, 10 000 and 20 000 clonotypes per sample. After downsampling to 27 000 UMIs, diversity was calculated as the inverse Simpson index using the vegan R package. Paired Mann-Whitney U tests were applied to discordant twin pairs, and Benjamini-Hochberg correction was used for multiple testing. TCRdb reanalyzed the reads, keeping one entry per CDR3 protein sequence and omitting DNA. TCRdb, not the original authors, processed these V and J calls. This sample's listing comprises 400,000 or so distinct CDR3 sequences. The ten largest clonotypes hold 2% to 3% of the sample.

CDR1 and CDR2 (SGHRS, YFSETQ) derive from the germline V gene. Counted from cysteine to phenylalanine, this CDR3 has 14 amino acids. The nucleotide record is missing. From each donor, an approximately 2.4 ml peripheral blood sample was collected into PAXgene tubes and kept at -80 degrees C. Total RNA was isolated from whole blood with the PAXgene blood miRNA kit on an automated QIAcube, without T cell sorting. Peripheral blood from monozygotic twin pairs concordant or discordant for inflammatory bowel disease was subjected to deep TCRalpha and TCRbeta repertoire profiling with unique molecular barcoding. For every twin pair, smoking habits were documented, and each individual was categorised as a current, former or never smoker. Concerning this clonotype: The target of this receptor is not known.

The source of this sequence is a human donor with ulcerative colitis or Crohn's disease, or a healthy co-twin of an affected twin (not recorded which). This chain is built from TRBV5-1 and TRBJ1-2; TCRdb's D gene call, TRBD1, goes unchecked for lack of DNA. Sequencing was carried out using blood. The CDR3 region has the sequence CASSWTGTSDGYTF.